Reported below is one T cell receptor beta chain. Its antigen is unidentified. This entry is derived from a study of CD8 T cells in ankylosing spondylitis. Libraries for TCR beta were made by quantitative 5'-RACE with molecular barcodes. TCRdb independently ran MiXCR on the 5' RACE reads; one entry per CDR3 protein. Among a few hundred thousand distinct CDR3 sequences listed, about 11% were seen once. Study results and limitations: Reports say disease-linked clones showed up significantly more in matched ankylosing spondylitis synovial fluid. One TCR beta motif, made up of eight or nine highly homologous variants, appeared characteristic of ankylosing spondylitis blood. Previous work reported some of these motif variants in the synovial fluid and blood of reactive arthritis.

This sequence was found in a male donor with ankylosing spondylitis or in good health (not recorded which). Sequencing input: blood, either unsorted or a sorted T cell fraction (not recorded which).

CDR3 DNA: TGTGCCACCAGCAGGGAGAACACCGGGGAGCTGTTTTTT. Translating gives CATSRENTGELFF. The V call is TRBV15, the J call TRBJ2-2; no definite D call. Germline values: CDR1 LNHNV, CDR2 YYDKDF (reference sequence). This CDR3 spans 13 amino acids. Between the trimmed V and J ends, which lost 3 bases and 1 base, there was a span of 3 bases. The full variable domain, rest sourced from reference TRBV15 and TRBJ2-2, is DAMVIQNPRYQVTQFGKPVTLSCSQTLNHNVMYWYQQKSSQAPKLLFHYYDKDFNNEADTPDNFQSRRPNTSFCFLDIRSPGLGDTAMYLCATSRENTGELFFGEGSRLTVL.